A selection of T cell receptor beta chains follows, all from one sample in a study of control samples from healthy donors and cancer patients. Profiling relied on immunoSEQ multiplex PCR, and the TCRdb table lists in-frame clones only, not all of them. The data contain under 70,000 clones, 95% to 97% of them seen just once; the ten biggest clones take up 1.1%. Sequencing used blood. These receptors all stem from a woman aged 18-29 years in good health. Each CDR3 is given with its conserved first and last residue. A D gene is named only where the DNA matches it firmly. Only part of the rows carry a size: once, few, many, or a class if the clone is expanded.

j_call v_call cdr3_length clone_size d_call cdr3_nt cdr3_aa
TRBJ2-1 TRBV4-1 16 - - TGCGCCAGCAGCCAAGAAGGGCCCAGCTCCTACAATGAGCAGTTCTTC CASSQEGPSSYNEQFF
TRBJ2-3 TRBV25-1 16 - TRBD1 TGTGCCAGCAGTGCGATGACAGGGCAGTCATCAGATACGCAGTATTTT CASSAMTGQSSDTQYF
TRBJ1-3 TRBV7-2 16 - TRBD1 TGTGCCAGCAGCTTAGCCCAGGGGGCTTGGGGAAACACCATATATTTT CASSLAQGAWGNTIYF
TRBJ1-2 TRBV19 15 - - TGTGCCAGTACCCATACGGTCTGGGACACCTATGGCTACACCTTC CASTHTVWDTYGYTF
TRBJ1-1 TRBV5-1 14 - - TGCGCCAGCAGCCTGGGACACTCGAACACTGAAGCTTTCTTT CASSLGHSNTEAFF
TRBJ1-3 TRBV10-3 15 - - TGTGCCATCAACCCGGGACTCCTCTCTGGAAACACCATATATTTT CAINPGLLSGNTIYF
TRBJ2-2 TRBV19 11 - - TGTGCCAGTAGTAACACCGGGGAGCTGTTTTTT CASSNTGELFF
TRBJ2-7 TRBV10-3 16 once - TGTGCCATCAGTGAGTCGATGACAGCACTCTCCTACGAGCAGTACTTC CAISESMTALSYEQYF
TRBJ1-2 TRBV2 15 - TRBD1 TGTGCCAGCAGTTCAATACAGGGGGCGAACTATGGCTACACCTTC CASSSIQGANYGYTF
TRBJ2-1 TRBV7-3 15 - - TGTGCCAGCAGCTTCCAAAGGGGATCCTACAATGAGCAGTTCTTC CASSFQRGSYNEQFF
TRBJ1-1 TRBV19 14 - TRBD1 TGTGCCAGTAGTATTGCAGGGGGGGTTACTGAAGCTTTCTTT CASSIAGGVTEAFF
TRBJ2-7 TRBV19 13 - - TGTGCCAGTAGTAAAGGTCTCTCCTACGAGCAGTACTTC CASSKGLSYEQYF
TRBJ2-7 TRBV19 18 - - TGTGCCAGTAGTACGGAAAACTTACTAGATCCTCATCCCTACGAGCAGTACTTC CASSTENLLDPHPYEQYF
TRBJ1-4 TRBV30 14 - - TGTGCCTGGAGTCCAGGGGTTCCTAATGAAAAACTGTTTTTT CAWSPGVPNEKLFF
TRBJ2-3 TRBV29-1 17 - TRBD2 TGCAGCGTTGAAGATCGACGGGGGGGCTTGATCACAGATACGCAGTATTTT CSVEDRRGGLITDTQYF
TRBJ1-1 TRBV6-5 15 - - TGTGCCAGCGAATCGGGGGCGCGAACGAACACTGAAGCTTTCTTT CASESGARTNTEAFF
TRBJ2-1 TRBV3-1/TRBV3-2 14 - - TGTGCCAGCAGAGGACAGTTCTCCTACAATGAGCAGTTCTTC CASRGQFSYNEQFF
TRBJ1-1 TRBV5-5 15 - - TGTGCCAGCAGCTTGGAGGCGGGGAAGGGAGCTGAAGCTTTCTTT CASSLEAGKGAEAFF
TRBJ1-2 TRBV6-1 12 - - TGTGCCAGCAGTGAACGGAGCTATGGCTACACCTTC CASSERSYGYTF
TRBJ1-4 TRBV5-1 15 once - TGCGCCAGCAGACCGGCAGGACACCTAAATGAAAAACTGTTTTTT CASRPAGHLNEKLFF
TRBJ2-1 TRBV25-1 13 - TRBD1 TGTGCCAGCAGGACAGGGGGCTACAATGAGCAGTTCTTC CASRTGGYNEQFF
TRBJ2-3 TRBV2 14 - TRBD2 TGTGCCAGTCTAGCGGGGGAGTACACAGATACGCAGTATTTT CASLAGEYTDTQYF
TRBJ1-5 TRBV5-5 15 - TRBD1 TGTGCCAGCAGCTTAGGCAGGGGGGATGGTCAGCCCCAGCATTTT CASSLGRGDGQPQHF
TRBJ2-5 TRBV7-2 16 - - TGTGCCAGCAGCTCCTCCCCGGCGGGGAATAAAGAGACCCAGTACTTC CASSSSPAGNKETQYF
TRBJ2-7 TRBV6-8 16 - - TGTGCCAACAATCCACCTCTGGGACATTGTTCCTACGAGCAGTACTTC CANNPPLGHCSYEQYF
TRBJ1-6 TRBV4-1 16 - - TGCGCCAGCAGCCAGGCACAGGGAACCTATAATTCACCCCTCCACTTT CASSQAQGTYNSPLHF
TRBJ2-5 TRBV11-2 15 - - TGTGCCAGCAGCTTTGAGATGACGATCCGCGAGACCCAGTACTTC CASSFEMTIRETQYF
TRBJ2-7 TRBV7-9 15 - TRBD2 TGTGCCAGCAGCATCGCTAGCGGGGGGCTCTACGAGCAGTACTTC CASSIASGGLYEQYF
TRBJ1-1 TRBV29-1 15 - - TGCAGCGTTTTAATCCCTCCCCTATCGAACACTGAAGCTTTCTTT CSVLIPPLSNTEAFF
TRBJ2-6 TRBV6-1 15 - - TGTGCCAGCAGTGACAGCCCCTCTGGGGCCAACGTCCTGACTTTC CASSDSPSGANVLTF
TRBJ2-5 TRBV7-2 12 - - TGTGCCAGCAGCTTAATATTGGAGACCCAGTACTTC CASSLILETQYF
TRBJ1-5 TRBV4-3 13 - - TGCGCCAGCAGCCAAGATTTGGGGCAGCCCCAGCATTTT CASSQDLGQPQHF
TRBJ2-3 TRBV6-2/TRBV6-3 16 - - TGTGCCAGCAGCCCCTGGACTGGAGAGGGGGGCGATACGCAGTATTTT CASSPWTGEGGDTQYF
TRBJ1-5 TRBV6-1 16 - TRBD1 TGTGCCAGCAGTGAAGATCTTGACAGGGGATACCAGCCCCAGCATTTT CASSEDLDRGYQPQHF
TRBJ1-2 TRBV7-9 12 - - TGTGCCAGCAGCTTGGACAGCTATGGCTACACCTTC CASSLDSYGYTF
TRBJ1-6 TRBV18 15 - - TGTGCCAGCTCACCACGCAGGCCAGACAATTCACCCCTCCACTTT CASSPRRPDNSPLHF
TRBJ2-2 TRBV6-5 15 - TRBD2 TGTGCCAGCACCGGGGGGGGACCGAACACCGGGGAGCTGTTTTTT CASTGGGPNTGELFF
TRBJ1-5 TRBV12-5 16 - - TGTGCTAGTGCCCGAGTAGGCCAATCAGGCAATCAGCCCCAGCATTTT CASARVGQSGNQPQHF
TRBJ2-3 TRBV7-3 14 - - TGTGCCAGCAGTTCTGCGGGGAGTACAGATACGCAGTATTTT CASSSAGSTDTQYF